One and the same sample provided the 25 T cell receptor beta chains below, sequenced in a study of cytomegalovirus exposure and HLA in healthy donors. Primers for the PCR totalled 60 Vbeta and 13 Jbeta. TCRdb keeps only in-frame clones here, not all; method: immunoSEQ multiplex PCR. There are approximately 170,000 clones in the sample; around four fifths occur only once, and around 4.3% lies in the top ten. The specimen sequenced was PBMCs. Receptor source: a man between 50 and 59 years old in good health and CMV-seropositive.

This chain connects TRBV6-5 to TRBJ2-3; D is perhaps TRBD2 (6 bases). Trimming shortened V by 2 bases and J by 3 bases, and 12 bases separated the two germline ends. There are 15 residues in the CDR3. CDR1 and CDR2 (germline): MNHEY, SVGAGI. The CDR3 bases are TGTGCCAGCAGTTACGGGGCGGGGTATACAGATACGCAGTATTTT. As protein: CASSYGAGYTDTQYF.

The V call is TRBV5-4, the J call TRBJ2-1; perhaps TRBD2 as D (7 bases). The CDR3 has 16 residues. V was trimmed by 1 base and J by 6 bases, leaving 17 bases between them. Per the germline V gene, CDR1 is SGHNT and CDR2 is YYREEE (reference sequence). CDR3 sequence (DNA): TGTGCCAGCAGCTTGCCGGGACTACCGGGGGCCAATGAGCAGTTCTTC. Encoded protein: CASSLPGLPGANEQFF.

This clone was observed a single time. The V gene is TRBV5-1, the J gene TRBJ1-4; TRBD1 is a possible D gene (6 bases). Per the germline V gene, CDR1 is SGHRS and CDR2 is YFSETQ. This CDR3 is built from 14 residues. V was clipped by 3 bases and J by 8 bases, with 14 bases between them. The CDR3 loop is CASSWRGGEEKLFF. CDR3 in DNA: TGCGCCAGCAGCTGGAGGGGGGGCGAGGAAAAACTGTTTTTT.

This chain's CDR3 is CASSVADYSGGAIPGGEQFF. CDR3 nucleotide sequence: TGTGCCAGCAGCGTAGCGGACTATAGCGGGGGGGCCATCCCCGGGGGGGAGCAGTTCTTC. This chain joins TRBV9 and TRBJ2-1; 11 nucleotides agree with TRBD2. Germline assignment: CDR1 SGDLS and CDR2 YYNGEE. V was clipped by 0 bases and J by 10 bases; unmatched bases: 21. The CDR3 sequence is 20 residues long.

CDR3 sequence: CASSLEGGTTFNEQFF. Here the CDR3 DNA reads TGTGCCAGCAGCTTAGAGGGCGGGACTACCTTCAATGAGCAGTTCTTC. This chain joins TRBV7-2 and TRBJ2-1; 7 nucleotides align to TRBD2. The V segment lost 1 base and the J segment 6 bases; nucleotides outside the gene matches: 9. Germline V lookup: CDR1 SGHTA, CDR2 FQGNSA. This CDR3 region has 16 residues.

This clone was detected only once. The V and J genes are TRBV2 and TRBJ2-7; 8 bases map to TRBD1. Germline trimming cut 6 bases from V and 2 bases from J; bases unmatched to any gene: 9. The CDR3 has 15 residues. CDR1 is SNHLY, CDR2 FYNNEI, per germline. Here the CDR3 reads CASRIQGDKTYEQYF. In DNA form, the CDR3 reads TGTGCCAGCAGAATACAGGGGGACAAAACCTACGAGCAGTACTTC. Drawing the rest from reference TRBV2 and TRBJ2-7, the complete variable domain is EPEVTQTPSHQVTQMGQEVILRCVPISNHLYFYWYRQILGQKVEFLVSFYNNEISEKSEIFDDQFSVERPDGSNFTLKIRSTKLEDSAMYFCASRIQGDKTYEQYFGPGTRLTVT.

The J gene is TRBJ2-7, the V gene TRBV2; 8 bases match TRBD1. CDR3 length: 17 amino acids. The germline gives CDR1 SNHLY, CDR2 FYNNEI. J was trimmed by 3 bases and V by 5 bases; bases with no gene match: 15. This CDR3 is CASSRTTPRDRSYEQYF. In nucleotides, the CDR3 is TGTGCCAGCAGTCGGACGACTCCCAGGGACAGGAGCTACGAGCAGTACTTC. Filled out from reference TRBV2 and TRBJ2-7, the complete variable domain reads EPEVTQTPSHQVTQMGQEVILRCVPISNHLYFYWYRQILGQKVEFLVSFYNNEISEKSEIFDDQFSVERPDGSNFTLKIRSTKLEDSAMYFCASSRTTPRDRSYEQYFGPGTRLTVT.

The chain links TRBV10-3 to TRBJ1-2, with D unresolved. Germline V gene sequence: CDR1 ENHRY, CDR2 SYGVKD. V was clipped by 0 bases and J by 5 bases, with 10 bases between them. This CDR3 is built from 14 residues. In nucleotides, the CDR3 is TGTGCCATCAGTGAGTCGGAGGGCATTTATGGCTACACCTTC. This sequence encodes CAISESEGIYGYTF.

V gene TRBV6-5 combines with J gene TRBJ2-3; 10 positions match TRBD2. Germline V gives CDR1 MNHEY, CDR2 SVGAGI. V lost 5 bases, J lost 5 bases, and 7 bases stayed unmatched. The CDR3 covers 15 residues. CDR3 sequence reads: CASSAWTSGLDTQYF. For the CDR3, the DNA is TGTGCCAGCAGTGCCTGGACTAGCGGCTTAGATACGCAGTATTTT.

This rearrangement joins TRBV15 to TRBJ2-1; the match to TRBD1 covers 9 bases. The CDR3 covers 14 residues. V lost 3 bases and J lost 5; bases outside the gene matches: 2. Germline values: CDR1 LNHNV, CDR2 YYDKDF (reference sequence). The CDR3 spells CATSSGQGHNEQFF. CDR3 in DNA: TGTGCCACCAGCAGTGGACAGGGGCACAATGAGCAGTTCTTC.

The V call is TRBV28, the J call TRBJ2-5; the D gene is possibly TRBD1 (6 bases). CDR3 length: 14 amino acids. CDR1 is MDHEN and CDR2 is SYDVKM in the germline V gene. V lost 5 bases and J 5 bases, leaving 15 bases between the germline ends. The CDR3 sequence: CASSHRQVRETQYF. The CDR3 region has the DNA TGTGCCAGCAGTCATCGACAGGTCAGGGAGACCCAGTACTTC. The full variable domain, its missing parts supplied by reference TRBV28 and TRBJ2-5, is DVKVTQSSRYLVKRTGEKVFLECVQDMDHENMFWYRQDPGLGLRLIYFSYDVKMKEKGDIPEGYSVSREKKERFSLILESASTNQTSMYLCASSHRQVRETQYFGPGTRLLVL.

The chain employs TRBV7-2 and TRBJ2-5, with TRBD2 identical over 12 bases. The CDR3 loop spans 15 amino acids. CDR1 and CDR2 from the germline V gene are SGHTA and FQGNSA. V lost 5 bases, J lost 1 base, and 2 bases stayed unmatched. The CDR3 sequence is CASSLGLAGQETQYF. DNA of the CDR3: TGTGCCAGCAGCCTGGGACTAGCGGGCCAAGAGACCCAGTACTTC.

The V and J genes are TRBV11-2 and TRBJ1-1; D might be TRBD1 (5 bases). V lost 5 bases and J 3 bases, leaving 19 bases between the germline ends. The CDR3 is 16 amino acids. CDR1 is SGHAT and CDR2 is FQNNGV in the germline V gene. The CDR3 DNA is TGTGCCAGCAGCCATCATCCCGAAAGGGGCGACACTGAAGCTTTCTTT. Amino acid sequence: CASSHHPERGDTEAFF.

V and J are TRBV2 and TRBJ2-1, with 8 bases aligning to TRBD2. This CDR3 is built from 16 residues. The ends lost 4 bases at V and 0 bases at J; junction bases unmatched: 5. Germline V gene lookup returns CDR1 SNHLY and CDR2 FYNNEI. CDR3 DNA sequence: TGTGCCAGCAGTGCGAGACTAGCGAGCTCCTACAATGAGCAGTTCTTC. Translated, it gives CASSARLASSYNEQFF. Based on the CDR3 plus reference TRBV2 and TRBJ2-1, the full variable domain is EPEVTQTPSHQVTQMGQEVILRCVPISNHLYFYWYRQILGQKVEFLVSFYNNEISEKSEIFDDQFSVERPDGSNFTLKIRSTKLEDSAMYFCASSARLASSYNEQFFGPGTRLTVL.

The chain recombines TRBV6-1 with TRBJ2-1; D unresolved. CDR1 MNHNS and CDR2 SASEGT come from the germline V gene. V lost 1 base to trimming and J lost 5 bases, with 12 bases between them. The CDR3 is 15 residues long. In nucleotides, the CDR3 is TGTGCCAGCAGTGAAGTCGACCGTAGCCACAATGAGCAGTTCTTC. Translating gives CASSEVDRSHNEQFF.

J is TRBJ2-5 and V is TRBV5-4; TRBD2 aligns across 9 bases. This CDR3 region has 14 residues. The germline V gene has CDR1 SGHNT and CDR2 YYREEE (reference sequence). Trimming removed 5 bases from V and 3 bases from J; junction bases left unmatched: 5. CDR3 bases: TGTGCCAGCAGGCGGACTAGCGATGAAGAGACCCAGTACTTC. This encodes CASRRTSDEETQYF. Together with reference TRBV5-4 and TRBJ2-5, the CDR3 gives the full variable domain: ETGVTQSPTHLIKTRGQQVTLRCSSQSGHNTVSWYQQALGQGPQFIFQYYREEENGRGNFPPRFSGLQFPNYSSELNVNALELDDSALYLCASRRTSDEETQYFGPGTRLLVL.

The chain carries TRBV5-6 and TRBJ2-6; 9 bases are shared with TRBD1. CDR1 is SGHDT and CDR2 is YYEEEE in the germline V gene. The J segment lost 1 base and the V segment lost 1 base, leaving 6 bases of the junction unmatched. The CDR3 is made up of 18 amino acids. CDR3 DNA: TGTGCCAGCAGCTTGCCGGGACAGGGTATATCTGGGGCCAACGTCCTGACTTTC. It translates to CASSLPGQGISGANVLTF.

The chain combines TRBV7-2 with TRBJ1-2, with TRBD1 identical over 8 bases. V was clipped by 5 bases and J by 4 bases; unmatched bases: 3. The V gene's germline CDR1 is SGHTA and CDR2 FQGNSA. The CDR3 has 13 amino acids. CDR3 in amino acids: CASSTGQGYGYTF. The CDR3 nucleotides are TGTGCCAGCAGCACAGGACAGGGCTATGGCTACACCTTC.

DNA for the CDR3: TGTGCCAGTAGTATAAGTCAGGTGAACACTGAAGCTTTCTTT. Its protein product is CASSISQVNTEAFF. The gene calls are TRBV19 and TRBJ1-1; D is undetermined. This CDR3 contains 14 residues. CDR1 is LNHDA and CDR2 is SQIVND in the germline V gene (reference sequence). Trimming left V 2 bases short and J 0 bases short, with 7 bases between.

This CDR3 reads CASSFGGYQETQYF. CDR3 sequence (DNA): TGTGCCAGCAGTTTTGGGGGGTACCAAGAGACCCAGTACTTC. V usage is TRBV28 and J usage is TRBJ2-5, with D possibly matching TRBD2 (6 bases). Germline V gene sequence: CDR1 MDHEN, CDR2 SYDVKM. V gave up 3 bases and J gave up 0 bases, with 8 bases separating them. The CDR3 covers 14 residues.

The chain uses TRBV5-4 and TRBJ1-6; 7 bases map to TRBD1. V lost 4 bases to trimming and J lost 5 bases; unmatched junction nucleotides: 3. Germline V gene data show CDR1 as SGHNT and CDR2 as YYREEE (reference sequence). The CDR3 consists of 14 residues. CDR3 DNA sequence: TGTGCCAGCAGCACAGGGGTTAATAATTCACCCCTCCACTTT. Its translation is CASSTGVNNSPLHF.

V gene TRBV7-8 combines with J gene TRBJ2-1; 8 positions match TRBD1. Germline CDR1 is SGHVS and CDR2 is FQNEAQ. V was clipped by 2 bases and J by 5 bases; unmatched bases: 8. This CDR3 region has 16 residues. The CDR3 here is CASSLYRDRPNNEQFF. CDR3 nucleotides: TGTGCCAGCAGCTTATACCGGGACAGGCCCAACAATGAGCAGTTCTTC.

The V call is TRBV10-2, the J call TRBJ1-3, with D unresolved. The V end was cut by 3 bases, the J end by 5 bases, with 11 bases between. This CDR3 contains 14 residues. CDR1 and CDR2 from the germline V gene are WSHSY and SAAADI. CDR3 residues: CASSDTSPRNTIYF. Here the CDR3 DNA reads TGCGCCAGCAGTGATACCAGTCCAAGAAACACCATATATTTT.

The chain is built from TRBV4-2 and TRBJ2-7; D perhaps matches TRBD1 (5 bases). This CDR3 has 14 amino acids. The V end lost 0 bases, the J end lost 3 bases, and 9 bases lay between the germline ends. Germline loops: CDR1 LGHNA, CDR2 YNFKEQ. For the CDR3, the DNA is TGTGCCAGCAGCCAAGATGCCAGGGACTACGAGCAGTACTTC. Translated, it gives CASSQDARDYEQYF.

This sequence joins TRBV5-4 and TRBJ2-4, with 10 bases fitting TRBD1. In germline, CDR1 is SGHNT, CDR2 YYREEE (reference sequence). The CDR3 contains 16 residues. Unmatched junction bases numbered 2, after V lost 0 bases and J lost 2 bases. The CDR3 spells CASSLVDRGTKNIQYF. CDR3 nucleotides: TGTGCCAGCAGCTTGGTGGACAGGGGGACCAAAAACATTCAGTACTTC.